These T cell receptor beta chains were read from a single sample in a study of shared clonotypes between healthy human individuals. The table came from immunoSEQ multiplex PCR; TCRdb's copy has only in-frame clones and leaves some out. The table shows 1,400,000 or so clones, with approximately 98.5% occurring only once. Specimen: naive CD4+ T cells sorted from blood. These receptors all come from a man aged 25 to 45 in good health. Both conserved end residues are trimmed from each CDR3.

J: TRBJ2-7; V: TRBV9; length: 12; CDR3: ASSPTSSSYEQY
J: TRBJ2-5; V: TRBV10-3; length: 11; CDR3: AISVRPQETQY
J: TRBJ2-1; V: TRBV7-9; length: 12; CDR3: ATRGRGWYNEQF
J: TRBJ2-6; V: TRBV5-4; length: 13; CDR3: ASSPRDSGANVLT
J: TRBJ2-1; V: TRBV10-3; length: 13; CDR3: AISESVPGGNEQF
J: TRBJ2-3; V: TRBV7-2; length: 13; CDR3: ASSPMGASIDTQY
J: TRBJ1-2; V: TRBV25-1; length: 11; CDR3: ASSEQGNYGYT
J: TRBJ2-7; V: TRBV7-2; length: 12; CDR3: ASSLVGSVGEQY
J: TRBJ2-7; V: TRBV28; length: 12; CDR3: ASSLSAGGYEQY
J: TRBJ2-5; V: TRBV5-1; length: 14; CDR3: ASSLARERDSETQY
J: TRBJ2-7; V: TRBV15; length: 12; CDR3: ATSRGQIEPEQY
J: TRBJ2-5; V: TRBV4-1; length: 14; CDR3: ASSQDGLAGEETQY
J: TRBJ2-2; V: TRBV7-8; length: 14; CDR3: ASSPVAGGPIGELF
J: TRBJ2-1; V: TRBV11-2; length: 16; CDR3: ASSFGIRTSGRSNEQF
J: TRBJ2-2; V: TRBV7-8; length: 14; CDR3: ASSLVRDRGSGELF
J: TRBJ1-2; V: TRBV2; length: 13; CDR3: ASSETGPLSYGYT
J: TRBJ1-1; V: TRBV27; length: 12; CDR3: ASKGNRPDTEAF
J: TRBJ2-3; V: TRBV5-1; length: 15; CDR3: ASSLGPTEREKDTQY
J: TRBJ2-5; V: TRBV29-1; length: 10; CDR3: SVELAGETQY
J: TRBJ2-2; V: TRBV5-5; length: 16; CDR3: ASSLGTVAGINTGELF
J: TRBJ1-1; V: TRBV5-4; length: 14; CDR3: ASSPGQGARYTEAF
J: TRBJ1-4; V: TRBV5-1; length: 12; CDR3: ASKTGATNEKLF
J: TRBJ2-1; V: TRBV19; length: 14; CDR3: ASSTRLAGGYNEQF
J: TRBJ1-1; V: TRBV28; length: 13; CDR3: ASSPQGEWGTEAF
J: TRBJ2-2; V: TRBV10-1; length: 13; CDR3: AKTTAGADTGELF
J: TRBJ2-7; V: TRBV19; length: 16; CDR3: ASSPHRSDYSLPYEQY
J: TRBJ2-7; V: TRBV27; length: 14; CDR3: ASSSLRGLAFYEQY
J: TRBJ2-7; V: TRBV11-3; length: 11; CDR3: ASSSGSVYEQY
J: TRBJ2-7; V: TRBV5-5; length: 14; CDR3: ASSPSIGASSYEQY
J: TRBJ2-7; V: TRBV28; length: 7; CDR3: ASSLVEY
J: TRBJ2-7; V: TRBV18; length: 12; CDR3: ASSPEATHYEQY
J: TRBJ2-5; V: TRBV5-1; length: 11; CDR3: ASSLEVQETQY
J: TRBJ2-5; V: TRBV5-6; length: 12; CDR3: ASSSGQGQETQY
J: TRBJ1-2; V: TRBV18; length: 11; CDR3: ASSDDSSYGYT
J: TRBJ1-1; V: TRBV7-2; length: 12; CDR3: ASSAFQGATEAF
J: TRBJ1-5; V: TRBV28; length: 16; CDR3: ASSFSDRVPLSNQPQH
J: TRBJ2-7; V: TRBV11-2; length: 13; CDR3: ASSPGTGLPYEQY
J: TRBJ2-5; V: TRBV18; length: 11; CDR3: ASSRSDGETQY
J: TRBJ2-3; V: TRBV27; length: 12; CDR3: ASTRLAGTDTQY
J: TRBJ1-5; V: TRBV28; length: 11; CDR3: ASMLAGDQPQH
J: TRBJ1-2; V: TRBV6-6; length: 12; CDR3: ASRLGGVYDGYT
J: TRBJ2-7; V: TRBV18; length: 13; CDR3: ASSPPQGQGDEQY
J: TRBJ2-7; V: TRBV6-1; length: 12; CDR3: ASSDRGGPYEQY
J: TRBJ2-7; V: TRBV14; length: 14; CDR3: ASSSLWGQGAYEQY
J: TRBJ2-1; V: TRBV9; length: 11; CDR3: ASSAPTSLEQF
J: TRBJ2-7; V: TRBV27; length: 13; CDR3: ASSFAPGQSYEQY
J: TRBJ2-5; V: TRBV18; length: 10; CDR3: ASSPRQETQY
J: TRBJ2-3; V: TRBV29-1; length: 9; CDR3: SFLRGDTQY
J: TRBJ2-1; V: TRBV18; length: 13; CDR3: ASSPLAGGYNEQF
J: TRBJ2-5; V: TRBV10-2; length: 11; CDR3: ASRDRDRETQY
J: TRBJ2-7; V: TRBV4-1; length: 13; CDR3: ASSFTDRGQYEQY
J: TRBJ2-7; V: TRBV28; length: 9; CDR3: AIGQFYEQY
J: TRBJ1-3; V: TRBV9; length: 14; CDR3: ASSSTGADTGNTIY
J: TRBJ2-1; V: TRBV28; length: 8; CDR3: ASSSREQF
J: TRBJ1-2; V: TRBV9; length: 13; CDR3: ASSTMDTPWVGYT
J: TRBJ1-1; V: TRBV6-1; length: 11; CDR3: ASSELWTAEAF
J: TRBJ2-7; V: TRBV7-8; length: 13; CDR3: ASTLGGDSSYEQY
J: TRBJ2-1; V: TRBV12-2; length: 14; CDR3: ASRGKGIRLNNEQF
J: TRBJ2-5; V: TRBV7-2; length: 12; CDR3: ASSPRGLGETQY